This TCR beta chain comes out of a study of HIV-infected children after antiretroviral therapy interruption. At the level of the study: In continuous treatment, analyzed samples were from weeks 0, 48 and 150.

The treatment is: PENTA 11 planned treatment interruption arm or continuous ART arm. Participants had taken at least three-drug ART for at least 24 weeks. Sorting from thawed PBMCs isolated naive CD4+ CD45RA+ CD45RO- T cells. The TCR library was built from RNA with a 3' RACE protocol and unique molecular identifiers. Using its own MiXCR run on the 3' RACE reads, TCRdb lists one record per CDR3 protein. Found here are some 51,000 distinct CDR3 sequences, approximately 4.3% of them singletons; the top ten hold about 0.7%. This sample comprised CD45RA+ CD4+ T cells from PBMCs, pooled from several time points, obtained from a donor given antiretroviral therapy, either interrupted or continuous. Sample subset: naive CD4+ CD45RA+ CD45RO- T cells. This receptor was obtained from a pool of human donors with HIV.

The CDR3 bases are TGTGCCAGCAGCCGCGGAATCTATGGCTACACCTTC. It encodes CASSRGIYGYTF. This chain links TRBV3-1 with TRBJ1-2; D unresolved. V was pared by 4 bases and J by 4 bases, with 7 bases between. The CDR3 runs 12 residues. Germline CDR1 LGHDT, CDR2 YNNKEL (reference sequence).